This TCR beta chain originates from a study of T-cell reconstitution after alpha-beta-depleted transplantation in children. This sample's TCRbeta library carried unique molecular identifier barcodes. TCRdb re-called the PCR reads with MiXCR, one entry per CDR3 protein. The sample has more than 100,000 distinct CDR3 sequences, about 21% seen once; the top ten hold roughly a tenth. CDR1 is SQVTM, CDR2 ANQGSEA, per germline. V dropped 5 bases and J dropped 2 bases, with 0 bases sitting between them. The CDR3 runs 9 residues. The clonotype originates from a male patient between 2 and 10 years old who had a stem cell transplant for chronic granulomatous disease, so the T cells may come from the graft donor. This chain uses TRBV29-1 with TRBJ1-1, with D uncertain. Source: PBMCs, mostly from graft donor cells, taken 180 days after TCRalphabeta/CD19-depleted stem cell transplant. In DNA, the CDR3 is TGCAGCGTTAACACTGAAGCTTTCTTT. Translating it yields CSVNTEAFF.